Described below is a single TCR beta chain sequence and its context. The sample is drawn from a study of control samples from healthy donors and cancer patients. TCRdb keeps only in-frame clones here, not all; method: immunoSEQ multiplex PCR. The sample has about 51,000 clones, around nine tenths seen once; the top ten hold approximately 40%. Trimming took 4 bases from V and 6 from J, leaving 15 bases between them. The length of the CDR3 is 14 residues. Germline lookup yields CDR1 SNHLY and CDR2 FYNNEI. J is TRBJ1-1 and V is TRBV2; tentatively, D is TRBD1 (5 bases). What was sequenced was PBMCs. This clonotype was obtained from a man between 45 and 60 years old with head and neck cancer. The CDR3 nucleotides read TGTGCCAGCAGTGTACGGCAGGGTCGTCCTGAAGCTTTCTTT. This codes for CASSVRQGRPEAFF.